What follows are 15 T cell receptor beta chains derived from one specimen sequenced in a study of metastatic and nonmetastatic thyroid tumors. MiXCR reprocessed the PCR reads for TCRdb. This repertoire shows over 15,000 clones, 25% to 35% found once; its top ten account for 10%. Prior to thyroid surgery, none of the patients had received any treatment. Specimen: tumor tissue. These receptors all stem from a female donor with papillary thyroid cancer or a benign thyroid nodule (not recorded which). Some clones in this sample may be carry-over from other donors' samples.

Comments on this clone: Its ends do not fully match the called genes, so a read error is possible. The chain has TRBV5-1 and TRBJ2-2, with a weak D call TRBD2 (6 bases). This CDR3 has 15 amino acids. Looked up from germline, CDR1 is SGHRS and CDR2 is YFSETQ. CDR3 nucleotide sequence: TGCGCCAGCAGCTCCGATTTAGCTGGAGGCGGGGATCTGTTTTTT. It is translated as CASSSDLAGGGDLFF.

Details on this clone: Given the absence of the conserved phenylalanine or tryptophan at the CDR3 end, a read error is likely. The same CDR3 can be traced to other DNA sequences in this sample. The chain links TRBV28 to TRBJ1-2, with D unresolved. The CDR3 sequence is 17 residues long. CDR1 is MDHEN and CDR2 is SYDVKM in the germline V gene. The V gene lost 2 bases and the J gene lost 4 bases, with 20 bases spanning the gap. This chain's CDR3 is CASSLSFSVSAPYGYTY. For the CDR3, the DNA is TGTGCCAGCAGTTTAAGTTTCTCTGTCTCGGCCCCCTATGGCTACACCTAT.

This sequence joins TRBV13 and TRBJ1-1; D might be TRBD1 (6 bases). Trimming cost V 5 bases and J 11 bases, with 12 bases left between them. The CDR3 is 11 residues long. The germline CDR1 and CDR2 sequences are PRHDT and FYEKMQ (reference sequence). The CDR3 DNA sequence: TGTGCCAGCAGCACCGGCCAGGGGGCTTTCTTT. Translated, it gives CASSTGQGAFF.

In DNA form, the CDR3 reads TGTGCCAGCAGTTTTTCGGGACTCTACGAGCAGTACTTC. Translated, it gives CASSFSGLYEQYF. This chain joins TRBV12-3 or TRBV12-4 and TRBJ2-7, with D possibly being TRBD2 (6 bases). The length of the CDR3 is 13 residues. V lost 3 bases, J lost 3 bases, and 9 bases lay in between.

This clone appeared a few times. Germline and junction disagree at one end, which may indicate a read error. The rearrangement joins TRBV6-1 to TRBJ2-2, with 7 bases that match TRBD1. The CDR3 runs 15 residues. Germline CDR1 is MNHNS and CDR2 is SASEGT. CDR3: CASSVPTGDTGDLFF. For the CDR3, the DNA is TGTGCCAGCAGTGTACCCACAGGGGACACCGGGGATCTGTTTTTT.

This clone was detected many times. The chain employs TRBV7-2 and TRBJ1-4; 8 nucleotides agree with TRBD1. The CDR3 covers 13 residues. Germline CDR1 is SGHTA and CDR2 is FQGNSA. Trimming removed 2 bases from V and 8 bases from J; junction bases left unmatched: 1. The CDR3 DNA reads TGTGCCAGCAGCTTACGGGACAGGGAAAAACTGTTTTTT. As protein: CASSLRDREKLFF.

The chain uses TRBV11-2 and TRBJ2-1, with D perhaps TRBD1 or TRBD2 (5 bases each). Germline loops: CDR1 SGHAT, CDR2 FQNNGV. Trimming took off 1 base at V and 9 bases at J, with 13 bases between the two ends. The CDR3 is 14 amino acids. For the CDR3, the DNA is TGTGCCAGCAGCTTAGTCGAGGGGTTGGGTGAGCAGTTCTTC. Protein product: CASSLVEGLGEQFF.

Regarding this clone: The junction does not match germline at one end; this may be a read error. The chain joins TRBV13 to TRBJ2-7, with 10 bases fitting TRBD1. The CDR3 sequence is 14 residues long. CDR1 and CDR2 (germline): PRHDT, FYEKMQ (reference sequence). The CDR3 DNA is TGTGCCATCAGCTCCCGACAGGGGGCCGACGAGCAGTACTTC. It specifies CAISSRQGADEQYF.

This clone was counted many times. The CDR3 is CASHSGAEDNYGYTF. The DNA of the CDR3 is TGTGCCAGCCACTCGGGGGCAGAGGACAACTATGGCTACACCTTC. The V call is TRBV19, the J call TRBJ1-2; D may be TRBD1 (6 bases). The germline CDR1 and CDR2 sequences are LNHDA and SQIVND (reference sequence). With 9 bases removed from V and 2 bases from J, the gap between germline ends came to 19 bases. The CDR3 loop spans 15 amino acids.

This clone was seen at least ten times. The rearrangement joins TRBV2 to TRBJ2-2, with D possibly matching TRBD1 (7 bases). There are 15 residues in the CDR3. Germline CDR1 reads SNHLY; CDR2 reads FYNNEI. V was clipped by 5 bases and J by 5 bases, with 15 bases between them. The CDR3 coding sequence is TGTGCCAGCAGTCCTCGGACAGGAGGGACCGGGGAGCTGTTTTTT. Its translation: CASSPRTGGTGELFF.

Ten or more counts support this clone. This chain uses TRBV6-5 with TRBJ1-1; no clear D gene. From germline, CDR1 is MNHEY and CDR2 SVGAGI. The CDR3 loop spans 13 amino acids. V lost 4 bases and J 5 bases, leaving 11 bases between the germline ends. The CDR3 bases are TGTGCCAGCAGTTTACTCCCGAGAACTGAAGCTTTCTTT. Translating gives CASSLLPRTEAFF.

The genes are TRBV5-6 and TRBJ1-1, with a tentative D call TRBD1 (6 bases). The ends were cut back, 3 bases at V and 5 bases at J, with 20 bases in the middle. Per the germline V gene, CDR1 is SGHDT and CDR2 is YYEEEE. This CDR3 spans 16 amino acids. The CDR3 DNA reads as TGTGCCAGCAGCTACCGTCACGTAGGGGGTGGTACTGAAGCTTTCTTT. Translation gives CASSYRHVGGGTEAFF.

The CDR3 reads CASSLGGGYTF. DNA of the CDR3: TGCGCCAGCAGCTTAGGGGGTGGCTACACCTTC. The chain carries TRBV5-1 and TRBJ1-2; maybe TRBD1 (6 bases). Deletions cut 2 bases from V and 7 bases from J, with 6 bases between. The length of the CDR3 is 11 residues. Looked up from germline, CDR1 is SGHRS and CDR2 is YFSETQ.

The genes are TRBV4-1 and TRBJ2-7; 10 bases line up with TRBD2. Germline V gene data show CDR1 as MGHRA and CDR2 as YSYEKL. The CDR3 runs to 17 residues. The V and J ends lost 5 bases and 2 bases, in that order; junction bases with no gene match: 12. In nucleotides, the CDR3 is TGCGCCAGCAGCGAAGTCCGTTCTAGCGGGAGTGCCTACGAGCAGTACTTC. Residues: CASSEVRSSGSAYEQYF.

As concerns this clone: This could be a read error, since a much larger clone is one nucleotide away. This sequence joins TRBV20-1 and TRBJ2-2; D remains ambiguous. The CDR3 is made up of 12 amino acids. CDR1 is DFQATT and CDR2 is SNEGSKA in the germline V gene (reference sequence). Here the CDR3 DNA reads TGCAGCCCGAGAAGTCCCACCTGGGAGCTGTTTTTT. It codes for CSPRSPTWELFF.